This T cell receptor (beta chain) appears in the sequencing data of a study of cytomegalovirus exposure and HLA in healthy donors. On the study more broadly: The approximately 690 first-cohort repertoires and the roughly 130 validation repertoires shared the same platform, a later analysis reported.

Turning to this clone: Its antigen remains unidentified.

Study-level points and caveats: Across donors, most TCRs were seen rarely, yet some public ones were widespread.

Method: immunoSEQ multiplex PCR; TCRdb's copy keeps in-frame clones and lacks some. In the table there are hundreds of thousands of clones, approximately 83% of which are singletons. Per germline, CDR1 WSHSY and CDR2 SAAADI. The CDR3 sequence is 13 residues long. V lost 4 bases and J lost 1, with 5 bases in between. This sequence joins TRBV10-2 and TRBJ1-3, with D unresolved. The TCR comes from a woman aged 25 to 39 in good health and CMV-seropositive. What was sequenced was PBMCs. CDR3 sequence (DNA): TGCGCCAGCAGTGCCGGTTCTGGAAACACCATATATTTT. Its protein product is CASSAGSGNTIYF.